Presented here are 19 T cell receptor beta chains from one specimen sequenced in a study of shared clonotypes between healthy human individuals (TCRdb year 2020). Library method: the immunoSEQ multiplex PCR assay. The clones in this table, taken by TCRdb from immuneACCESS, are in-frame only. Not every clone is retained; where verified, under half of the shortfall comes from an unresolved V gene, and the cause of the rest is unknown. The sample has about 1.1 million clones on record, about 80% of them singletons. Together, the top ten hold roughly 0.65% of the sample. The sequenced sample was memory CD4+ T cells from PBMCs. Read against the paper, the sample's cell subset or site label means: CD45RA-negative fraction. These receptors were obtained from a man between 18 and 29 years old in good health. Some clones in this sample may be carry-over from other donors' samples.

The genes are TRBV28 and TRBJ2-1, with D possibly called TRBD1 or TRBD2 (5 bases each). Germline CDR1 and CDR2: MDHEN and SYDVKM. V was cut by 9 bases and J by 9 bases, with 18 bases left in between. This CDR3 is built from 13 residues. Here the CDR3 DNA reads TGTGCCAGTAACCGTTATGGGGGTACTGAGCAGTTCTTC. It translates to CASNRYGGTEQFF.

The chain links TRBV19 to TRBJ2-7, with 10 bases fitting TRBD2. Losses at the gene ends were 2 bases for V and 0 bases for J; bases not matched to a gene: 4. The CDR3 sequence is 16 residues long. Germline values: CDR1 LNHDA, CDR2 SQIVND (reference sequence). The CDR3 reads CASSIMTSGFSYEQYF. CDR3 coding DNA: TGTGCCAGTAGTATAATGACTAGCGGGTTCTCCTACGAGCAGTACTTC. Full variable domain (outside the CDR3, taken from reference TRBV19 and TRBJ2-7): DGGITQSPKYLFRKEGQNVTLSCEQNLNHDAMYWYRQDPGQGLRLIYYSQIVNDFQKGDIAEGYSVSREKKESFPLTVTSAQKNPTAFYLCASSIMTSGFSYEQYFGPGTRLTVT.

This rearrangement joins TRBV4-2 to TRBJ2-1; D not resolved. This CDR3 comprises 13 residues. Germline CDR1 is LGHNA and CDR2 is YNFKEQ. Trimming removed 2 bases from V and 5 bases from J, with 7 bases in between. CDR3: CASSQSINNEQFF. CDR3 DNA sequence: TGTGCCAGCAGCCAATCCATTAACAATGAGCAGTTCTTC.

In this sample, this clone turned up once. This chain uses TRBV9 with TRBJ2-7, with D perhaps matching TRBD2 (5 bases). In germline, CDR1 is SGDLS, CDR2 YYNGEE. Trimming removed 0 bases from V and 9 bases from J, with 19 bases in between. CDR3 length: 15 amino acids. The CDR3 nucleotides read TGTGCCAGCAGCGTAGCAGCCGAGGGAGTAAATGGGCAGTACTTC. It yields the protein CASSVAAEGVNGQYF.

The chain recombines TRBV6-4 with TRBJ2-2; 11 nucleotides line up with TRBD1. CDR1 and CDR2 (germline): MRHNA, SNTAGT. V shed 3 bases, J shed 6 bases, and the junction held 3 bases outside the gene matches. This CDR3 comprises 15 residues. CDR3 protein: CASSERTGGAGELFF. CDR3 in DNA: TGTGCCAGCAGTGAAAGGACAGGGGGCGCCGGGGAGCTGTTTTTT.

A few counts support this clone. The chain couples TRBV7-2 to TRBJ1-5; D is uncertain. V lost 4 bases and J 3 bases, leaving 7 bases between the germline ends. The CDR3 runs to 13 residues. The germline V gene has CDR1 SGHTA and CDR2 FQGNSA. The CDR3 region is CASSSYSNQPQHF. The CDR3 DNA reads TGTGCCAGCAGCTCCTATTCCAATCAGCCCCAGCATTTT.

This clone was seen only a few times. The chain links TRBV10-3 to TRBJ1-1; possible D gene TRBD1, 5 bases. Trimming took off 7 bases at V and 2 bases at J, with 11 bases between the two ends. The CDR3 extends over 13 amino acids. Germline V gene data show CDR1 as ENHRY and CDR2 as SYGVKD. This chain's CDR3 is CAIKVGVNTEAFF. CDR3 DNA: TGTGCCATCAAAGTAGGGGTTAACACTGAAGCTTTCTTT.

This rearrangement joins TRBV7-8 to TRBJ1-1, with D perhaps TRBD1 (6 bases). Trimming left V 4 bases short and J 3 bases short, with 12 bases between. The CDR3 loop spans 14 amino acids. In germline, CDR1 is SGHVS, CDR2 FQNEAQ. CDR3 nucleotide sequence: TGTGCCAGCAGCTCTAGACAGGCTGACACTGAAGCTTTCTTT. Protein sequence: CASSSRQADTEAFF.

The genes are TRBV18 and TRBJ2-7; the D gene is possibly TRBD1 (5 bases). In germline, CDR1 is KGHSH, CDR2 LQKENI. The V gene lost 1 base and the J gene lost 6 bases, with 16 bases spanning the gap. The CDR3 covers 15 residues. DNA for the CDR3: TGTGCCAGCTCACCACTTCCGACAGAACTTTCCGAGCAGTACTTC. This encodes CASSPLPTELSEQYF.

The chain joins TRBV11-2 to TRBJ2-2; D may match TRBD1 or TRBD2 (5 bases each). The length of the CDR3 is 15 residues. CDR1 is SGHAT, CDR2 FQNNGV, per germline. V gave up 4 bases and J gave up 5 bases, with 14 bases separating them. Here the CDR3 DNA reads TGTGCCAGCAGCTCGGCCGGTTGGGGGACCGGGGAGCTGTTTTTT. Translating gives CASSSAGWGTGELFF.

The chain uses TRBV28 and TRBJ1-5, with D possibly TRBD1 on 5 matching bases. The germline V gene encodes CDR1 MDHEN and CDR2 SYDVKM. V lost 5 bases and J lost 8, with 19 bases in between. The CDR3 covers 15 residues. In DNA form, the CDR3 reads TGTGCCAGCAGTCCAGGGACTTACACAGGCAAGCCCCAGCATTTT. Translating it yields CASSPGTYTGKPQHF.

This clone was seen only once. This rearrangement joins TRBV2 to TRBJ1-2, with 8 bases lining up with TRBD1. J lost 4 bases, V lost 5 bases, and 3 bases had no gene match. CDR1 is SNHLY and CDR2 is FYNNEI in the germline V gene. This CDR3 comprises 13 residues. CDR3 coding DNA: TGTGCCAGCAGTCCTACAGGGGGCTATGGCTACACCTTC. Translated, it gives CASSPTGGYGYTF. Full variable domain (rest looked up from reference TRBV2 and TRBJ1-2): EPEVTQTPSHQVTQMGQEVILRCVPISNHLYFYWYRQILGQKVEFLVSFYNNEISEKSEIFDDQFSVERPDGSNFTLKIRSTKLEDSAMYFCASSPTGGYGYTFGSGTRLTVV.

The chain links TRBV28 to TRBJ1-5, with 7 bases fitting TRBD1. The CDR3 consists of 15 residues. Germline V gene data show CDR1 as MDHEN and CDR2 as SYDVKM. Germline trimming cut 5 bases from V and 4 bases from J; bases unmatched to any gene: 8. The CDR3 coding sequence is TGTGCCAGCAGTATACTACAGGGGAGTAATCAGCCCCAGCATTTT. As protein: CASSILQGSNQPQHF.

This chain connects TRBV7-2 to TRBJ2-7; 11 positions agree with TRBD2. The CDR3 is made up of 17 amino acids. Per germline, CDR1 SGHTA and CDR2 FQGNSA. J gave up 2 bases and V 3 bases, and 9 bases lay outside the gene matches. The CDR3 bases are TGTGCCAGCAGCTTTCAACTAGCGGGAGTCCCGCCCTACGAGCAGTACTTC. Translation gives CASSFQLAGVPPYEQYF.

CDR3 DNA sequence: TGTGCCAGCAGCCCCGTCGGGGAGCTGTTTTTT. The encoded protein is CASSPVGELFF. The chain joins TRBV7-2 to TRBJ2-2; no clear D. The CDR3 is 11 amino acids. Looked up from germline, CDR1 is SGHTA and CDR2 is FQGNSA. With 5 bases removed from V and 7 bases from J, the gap between germline ends came to 5 bases.

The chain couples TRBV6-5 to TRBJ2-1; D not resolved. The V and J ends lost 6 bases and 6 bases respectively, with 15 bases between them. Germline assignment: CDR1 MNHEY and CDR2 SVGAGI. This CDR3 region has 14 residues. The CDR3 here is CASSGGPTINEQFF. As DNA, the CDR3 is TGTGCCAGCAGCGGTGGACCTACGATCAATGAGCAGTTCTTC.

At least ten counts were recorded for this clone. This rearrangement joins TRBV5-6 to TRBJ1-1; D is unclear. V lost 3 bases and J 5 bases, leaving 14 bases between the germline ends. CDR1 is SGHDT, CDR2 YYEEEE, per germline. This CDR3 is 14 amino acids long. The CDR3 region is CASSSKGWETEAFF. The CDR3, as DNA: TGTGCCAGCAGCTCGAAAGGGTGGGAGACTGAAGCTTTCTTT.

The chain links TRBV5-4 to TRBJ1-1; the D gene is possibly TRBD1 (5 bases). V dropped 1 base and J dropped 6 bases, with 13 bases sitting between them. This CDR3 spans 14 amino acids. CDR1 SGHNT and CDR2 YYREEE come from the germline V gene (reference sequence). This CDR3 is CASSLKQALSEAFF. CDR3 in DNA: TGTGCCAGCAGCTTGAAACAGGCCCTCTCTGAAGCTTTCTTT.

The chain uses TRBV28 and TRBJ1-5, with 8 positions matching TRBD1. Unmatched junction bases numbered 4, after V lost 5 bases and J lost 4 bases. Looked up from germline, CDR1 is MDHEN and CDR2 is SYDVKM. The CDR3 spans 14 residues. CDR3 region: CASSPWTGNQPQHF. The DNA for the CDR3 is TGTGCCAGCAGTCCGTGGACAGGGAATCAGCCCCAGCATTTT.